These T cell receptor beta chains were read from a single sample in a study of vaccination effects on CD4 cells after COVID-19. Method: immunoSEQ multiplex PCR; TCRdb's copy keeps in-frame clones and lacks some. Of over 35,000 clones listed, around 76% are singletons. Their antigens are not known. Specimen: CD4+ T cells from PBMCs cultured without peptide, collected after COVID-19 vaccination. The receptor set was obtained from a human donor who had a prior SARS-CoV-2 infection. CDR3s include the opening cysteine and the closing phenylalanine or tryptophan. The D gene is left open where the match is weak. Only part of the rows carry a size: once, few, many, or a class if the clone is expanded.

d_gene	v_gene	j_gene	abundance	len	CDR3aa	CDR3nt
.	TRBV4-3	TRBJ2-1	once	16	CASSQDRRRGLNEQFF	TGCGCCAGCAGCCAAGATCGGCGGAGAGGGCTCAATGAGCAGTTCTTC
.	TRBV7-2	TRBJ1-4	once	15	CASSPEQSEHEKLFF	TGTGCCAGCAGCCCAGAACAGAGTGAACATGAAAAACTGTTTTTT
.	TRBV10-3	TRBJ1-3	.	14	CAISESRVGNTIYF	TGTGCCATCAGTGAGTCGCGGGTGGGAAACACCATATATTTT
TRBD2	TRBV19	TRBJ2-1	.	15	CASSLAGGFYNEQFF	TGTGCCAGTAGTTTAGCGGGGGGATTCTACAATGAGCAGTTCTTC
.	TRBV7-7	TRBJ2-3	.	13	CASSLAPRHTQYF	TGTGCTAGCAGCTTAGCTCCGCGACATACGCAGTATTTT
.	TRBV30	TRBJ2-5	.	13	CAWSVRGMETQYF	TGTGCCTGGAGTGTAAGGGGGATGGAGACCCAGTACTTC
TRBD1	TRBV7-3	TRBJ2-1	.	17	CASSLTTVTGSYNEQFF	TGTGCCAGCAGCTTAACTACAGTGACAGGGAGCTACAATGAGCAGTTCTTC
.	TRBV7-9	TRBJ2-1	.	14	CASSFRSSYNEQFF	TGTGCCAGCAGCTTCAGGAGCTCCTACAATGAGCAGTTCTTC
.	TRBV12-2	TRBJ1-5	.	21	CASRRFIQNRWGAGSNQPQHF	.
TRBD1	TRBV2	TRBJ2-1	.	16	CASRERGDRSKNEQFF	TGTGCCAGCAGGGAGCGCGGGGACAGGTCTAAAAATGAGCAGTTCTTC
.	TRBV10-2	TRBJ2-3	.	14	CASRDSFRTDTQYF	TGCGCCAGCAGGGACAGTTTCCGCACAGATACGCAGTATTTT
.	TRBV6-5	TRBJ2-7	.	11	CASGQTLEQYF	TGTGCCAGCGGGCAGACCCTGGAGCAGTACTTC
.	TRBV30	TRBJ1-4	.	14	CAWSMGRSNEKLFF	TGTGCCTGGAGTATGGGACGGTCCAATGAAAAACTGTTTTTT
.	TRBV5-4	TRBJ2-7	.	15	CASSLGTGQTYEQYF	TGTGCCAGCAGCTTAGGGACGGGGCAGACCTACGAGCAGTACTTC
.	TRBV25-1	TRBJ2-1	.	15	CASSEKRRGHLGQFF	TGTGCCAGCAGTGAAAAAAGGAGGGGGCACCTTGGCCAGTTCTTC
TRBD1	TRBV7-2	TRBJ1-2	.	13	CASEGAINYGYTF	TGTGCCAGCGAGGGGGCGATTAACTATGGCTACACCTTC
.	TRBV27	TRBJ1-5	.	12	CASIGGRGPQHF	TGTGCCAGCATCGGGGGCCGGGGGCCCCAGCATTTT
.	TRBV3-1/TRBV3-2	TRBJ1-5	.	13	CASSLSWDQPQHF	TGTGCCAGCAGCCTGTCATGGGATCAGCCCCAGCATTTT
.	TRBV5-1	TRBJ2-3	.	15	CASSLYGGVLDTQYF	TGCGCCAGCAGCTTATACGGCGGGGTTTTGGATACGCAGTATTTT
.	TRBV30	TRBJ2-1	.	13	CAFGGVLSNEQFF	TGTGCTTTTGGGGGAGTTCTAAGCAATGAGCAGTTCTTC
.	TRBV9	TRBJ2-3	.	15	CASSPSPQTTDTQYF	TGTGCCAGCAGCCCCAGTCCACAAACCACAGATACGCAGTATTTT
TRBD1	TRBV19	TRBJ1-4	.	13	CASRDSNNEKLFF	TGTGCCAGCCGGGACAGCAATAATGAAAAACTGTTTTTT
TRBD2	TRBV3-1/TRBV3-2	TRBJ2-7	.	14	CASSQASGGFEQYF	TGTGCCAGCAGCCAAGCCAGCGGGGGGTTCGAGCAGTACTTC
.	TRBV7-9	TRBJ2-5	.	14	CASSRTGGGETQYF	TGTGCCAGCAGCAGAACAGGGGGGGGAGAGACCCAGTACTTC